The 22 T cell receptor beta chains below all came from one sample that was sequenced in a study of beta chain features in type 1 diabetes (dated by TCRdb to 2016 to 2019). The library was prepared using the immunoSEQ multiplex PCR assay. The entire isolated RNA was reverse transcribed using the High Capacity cDNA Reverse Transcription Kit, and thus expressed TCRB transcripts were sequenced. TCRdb stores this immuneACCESS table with in-frame sequences only. Part of the clones is absent; in the studies checked, under half of the shortfall reflects unresolved V genes, and no reason is known for the rest. The sample table contains some 200,000 clones; only one count was recorded for 15% to 20% of them. Clones ranked in the top ten supply about 0.08% of the sample. The investigation overall reported the following: A moderate but significant shortening of TCRB CDR3 length was observed in type 1 diabetes patients in all four CD4+ subsets.

These receptors are not linked to any known antigen. The sequencing sample was made of naive CD4+ T cells from blood. The sample's cell subset or site label, in plain terms: true naive CD4+ T cells. The receptors stem from a man younger than 45 with type 1 diabetes.

In the case of this clone: Different DNA sequences within this sample yield the same CDR3. J is TRBJ1-2 and V is TRBV27; D is uncertain. V lost 2 bases and J 2 bases, leaving 6 bases between the germline ends. CDR1 and CDR2 (germline): MNHEY, SMNVEV (reference sequence). The CDR3 spans 13 residues. The CDR3 DNA reads TGTGCCAGCAGTTTAAACGGCAACTATGGCTACACCTTC. It yields the protein CASSLNGNYGYTF.

This clone was detected only a few times. CDR3 DNA sequence: TGCAGCGTTAGCAGGGCTCAAGAGACCCAGTACTTC. This encodes CSVSRAQETQYF. J is TRBJ2-5 and V is TRBV29-1; perhaps TRBD1 as D (5 bases). Trimming shortened V by 5 bases and J by 2 bases, and 9 bases separated the two germline ends. This CDR3 comprises 12 residues. Germline CDR1 and CDR2: SQVTM and ANQGSEA.

This clone was counted a few times. The rearrangement uses TRBV20-1 and TRBJ2-5, with D hard to call. V was clipped by 7 bases and J by 1 base, with 7 bases between them. The germline CDR1 and CDR2 sequences are DFQATT and SNEGSKA (reference sequence). The CDR3 covers 11 residues. CDR3 sequence (DNA): TGCAGTGGAAATGTCCAAGAGACCCAGTACTTC. As protein: CSGNVQETQYF.

This clone was found a few times. The chain combines TRBV25-1 with TRBJ2-7, with D maybe TRBD1 (6 bases). Between the trimmed V and J ends, which lost 3 bases and 4 bases, there was a span of 16 bases. The CDR3 consists of 15 residues. Germline values: CDR1 MGHDK, CDR2 SYGVNS. The CDR3 DNA is TGTGCCAGCAGTGATTATGGTCAGGGGCTTTACGAGCAGTACTTC. The encoded protein is CASSDYGQGLYEQYF.

V and J are TRBV15 and TRBJ2-6, with D possibly being TRBD2 (5 bases). There are 14 residues in the CDR3. V shed 9 bases and J shed 2 bases, with 11 bases lying between them. CDR1 and CDR2 (germline): LNHNV, YYDKDF (reference sequence). The CDR3 nucleotides are TGTGCCACGAGGCGACTAACTGGGGCCAACGTCCTGACTTTC. This encodes CATRRLTGANVLTF.

The chain links TRBV7-2 to TRBJ1-2; D remains unclear. The CDR3 is made up of 13 amino acids. Germline CDR1 reads SGHTA; CDR2 reads FQGNSA. V was trimmed by 2 bases and J by 8 bases, leaving 12 bases between them. The chain's CDR3 is CASSLNGGPGYTF. The CDR3 DNA is TGTGCCAGCAGCTTAAACGGAGGTCCCGGCTACACCTTC.

This clone was counted only a few times. The chain recombines TRBV4-1 with TRBJ2-5; no clear D gene. V dropped 4 bases and J dropped 5 bases, with 14 bases sitting between them. The length of the CDR3 is 14 residues. The germline V gene has CDR1 MGHRA and CDR2 YSYEKL. CDR3: CASSLGTGRETQYF. Here the CDR3 DNA reads TGCGCCAGCAGCCTCGGTACCGGCCGGGAGACCCAGTACTTC.

Notes on this clone: This specimen includes other DNA sequences encoding the same CDR3. The chain couples TRBV30 to TRBJ1-1; D remains ambiguous. The CDR3 length is 11 residues. Per germline, CDR1 GTSNPN and CDR2 SVGIG (reference sequence). The V end was cut by 0 bases, the J end by 6 bases, with 5 bases between. This CDR3 is CAWSVRAEAFF. The CDR3 DNA is TGTGCCTGGAGTGTACGGGCTGAAGCTTTCTTT.

The chain couples TRBV27 to TRBJ1-2; TRBD1 might be the D (6 bases). CDR1 and CDR2 (germline): MNHEY, SMNVEV (reference sequence). The V end was cut by 4 bases, the J end by 8 bases, with 11 bases between. This CDR3 contains 12 residues. The CDR3: CASSSQGSGYTF. CDR3 nucleotide sequence: TGTGCCAGCAGTTCTCAGGGGTCAGGCTACACCTTC.

This clone was picked up a small number of times. The V and J genes are TRBV29-1 and TRBJ2-2, with 7 bases identical to TRBD1. CDR3 length: 14 residues. Germline loops: CDR1 SQVTM, CDR2 ANQGSEA. V lost 6 bases to trimming and J lost 1 base; unmatched junction nucleotides: 5. CDR3 loop: CSVARGKNTGELFF. CDR3 bases: TGCAGCGTAGCCAGGGGGAAGAACACCGGGGAGCTGTTTTTT.

This clone was observed a handful of times. The chain carries TRBV15 and TRBJ2-4; D remains unclear. This CDR3 contains 12 residues. Per germline, CDR1 LNHNV and CDR2 YYDKDF (reference sequence). V lost 4 bases and J lost 4, with 5 bases in between. The chain's CDR3 is CATSTIKNIQYF. The CDR3 bases are TGTGCCACCAGCACTATAAAAAACATTCAGTACTTC.

The chain employs TRBV28 and TRBJ2-5; TRBD1 matches at 7 bases. V was pared by 6 bases and J by 4 bases, with 2 bases of the junction left unmatched. The CDR3 sequence is 12 residues long. Germline assignment: CDR1 MDHEN and CDR2 SYDVKM. The CDR3 reads CASSPGGETQYF. The CDR3 region has the DNA TGTGCCAGCAGCCCAGGGGGAGAGACCCAGTACTTC.

This clone has more than one count but fewer than ten. The chain couples TRBV30 to TRBJ1-5; 7 bases agree with TRBD1. This CDR3 spans 15 amino acids. V lost 1 base and J lost 4; bases outside the gene matches: 7. Germline lookup yields CDR1 GTSNPN and CDR2 SVGIG (reference sequence). This CDR3 reads CAWSEGTVTNQPQHF. DNA of the CDR3: TGTGCCTGGAGTGAAGGGACAGTCACAAATCAGCCCCAGCATTTT. Combining the CDR3 with reference TRBV30 and TRBJ1-5 gives the whole variable domain SQTIHQWPATLVQPVGSPLSLECTVEGTSNPNLYWYRQAAGRGLQLLFYSVGIGQISSEVPQNLSASRPQDRQFILSSKKLLLSDSGFYLCAWSEGTVTNQPQHFGDGTRLSIL.

This rearrangement joins TRBV9 to TRBJ2-5; TRBD1 aligns across 7 bases. CDR1 SGDLS and CDR2 YYNGEE come from the germline V gene. CDR3 size: 14 residues. V was pared by 4 bases and J by 2 bases, with 5 bases of the junction left unmatched. The DNA for the CDR3 is TGTGCCAGCAGCTGGGGCAGGGGGCAAGAGACCCAGTACTTC. Its protein is CASSWGRGQETQYF. The full variable domain, its missing parts supplied by reference TRBV9 and TRBJ2-5, is DSGVTQTPKHLITATGQRVTLRCSPRSGDLSVYWYQQSLDQGLQFLIQYYNGEERAKGNILERFSAQQFPDLHSELNLSSLELGDSALYFCASSWGRGQETQYFGPGTRLLVL.

This CDR3 reads CAIRRDSAPYEQYF. The CDR3 coding sequence is TGTGCCATCAGGAGGGACAGCGCCCCCTACGAGCAGTACTTC. The chain carries TRBV10-3 and TRBJ2-7; 7 bases are shared with TRBD1. Germline lookup yields CDR1 ENHRY and CDR2 SYGVKD. V lost 6 bases to trimming and J lost 2 bases; unmatched junction nucleotides: 7. The CDR3 is made up of 14 amino acids.

This chain connects TRBV23-1 to TRBJ1-1; 7 bases align to TRBD1. TRBV23-1 is recorded as an ORF, its role being uncertain. With V trimmed by 7 bases and J by 6 bases, 17 bases remained unmatched. The CDR3 spans 16 residues. CDR3 in amino acids: CASTNTGAFLGAEAFF. CDR3 coding DNA: TGCGCCAGCACAAATACAGGGGCCTTCCTAGGCGCTGAAGCTTTCTTT.

The rearrangement joins TRBV30 to TRBJ2-1; maybe TRBD2 (5 bases). This CDR3 comprises 14 residues. The germline CDR1 and CDR2 sequences are GTSNPN and SVGIG (reference sequence). V lost 0 bases and J 4 bases, leaving 10 bases between the germline ends. This CDR3 is CAWSVKAGYNEQFF. CDR3 DNA sequence: TGTGCCTGGAGTGTAAAGGCGGGTTACAATGAGCAGTTCTTC.

J is TRBJ1-2 and V is TRBV15, with D unclear. CDR1 LNHNV and CDR2 YYDKDF come from the germline V gene (reference sequence). The CDR3 has 14 amino acids. The V end lost 1 base, the J end lost 1 base, and 7 bases lay between the germline ends. The CDR3 coding sequence is TGTGCCACCAGCAGAGCCGGGAGTAACTATGGCTACACCTTC. Translated, it gives CATSRAGSNYGYTF.

The sample holds one count of this clone. The chain carries TRBV13 and TRBJ2-6, with D unresolved. The CDR3 has 15 residues. The germline gives CDR1 PRHDT, CDR2 FYEKMQ (reference sequence). V lost 3 bases and J 0 bases, leaving 6 bases between the germline ends. CDR3: CASSFSGSGANVLTF. DNA of the CDR3: TGTGCCAGCAGCTTTTCTGGCTCTGGGGCCAACGTCCTGACTTTC.

In this sample, this clone turned up a few times. The V and J genes are TRBV5-1 and TRBJ2-5; 7 bases map to TRBD1. The CDR3 covers 15 residues. V shed 0 bases, J shed 1 base, and the junction held 3 bases outside the gene matches. Germline V CDR1 and CDR2: SGHRS, YFSETQ. The CDR3 loop reads CASSLGQGPQETQYF. The DNA of the CDR3 is TGCGCCAGCAGCTTGGGACAGGGACCCCAAGAGACCCAGTACTTC.

In DNA form, the CDR3 reads TGTGCCACCAGCAGTCCGGGACTAGCGGACTACGAGCAGTACTTC. Protein: CATSSPGLADYEQYF. The chain employs TRBV15 and TRBJ2-7, with TRBD2 identical over 11 bases. V trimming: 3 bases; J trimming: 3 bases; junction bases outside the gene matches: 4. Germline V gene lookup returns CDR1 LNHNV and CDR2 YYDKDF (reference sequence). The CDR3 runs 15 residues.

This clone occurred a few times. The genes are TRBV11-1 and TRBJ2-3; TRBD2 is a possible D gene (6 bases). The CDR3 sequence is 16 residues long. V lost 6 bases and J lost 0, with 16 bases in between. Germline V CDR1 and CDR2: SGHAT, FQDESV (reference sequence). This CDR3 is CASSYRRDGSTDTQYF. The CDR3 DNA follows: TGTGCCAGCAGTTATAGGAGGGACGGGAGCACAGATACGCAGTATTTT.